This TCR beta chain came from a study of Ad26.COV2.S vaccination and SARS-CoV-2 variants. Whole-study results and caveats: It was vaccine recipients, not placebo recipients, who had the higher spike-specific TCR breadth.

As to this clone: Its antigen is currently unknown.

Per the germline V gene, CDR1 is MNHEY and CDR2 is SVGAGI. This CDR3 has 15 residues. Trimming cost V 7 bases and J 4 bases, with 17 bases left between them. Profiling relied on immunoSEQ multiplex PCR, and the TCRdb table lists in-frame clones only, not all of them. The sample contains tens of thousands of clones, 75% to 85% of which appear only once. The chain has TRBV6-5 and TRBJ1-3, with D unresolved. This sequence originates from a human donor who had recovered from COVID-19. The material sequenced was peripheral blood, taken after recovery from COVID-19. CDR3 loop: CASKGADRLGNTIYF. CDR3 DNA: TGTGCCAGCAAGGGCGCGGATCGACTCGGAAACACCATATATTTT.